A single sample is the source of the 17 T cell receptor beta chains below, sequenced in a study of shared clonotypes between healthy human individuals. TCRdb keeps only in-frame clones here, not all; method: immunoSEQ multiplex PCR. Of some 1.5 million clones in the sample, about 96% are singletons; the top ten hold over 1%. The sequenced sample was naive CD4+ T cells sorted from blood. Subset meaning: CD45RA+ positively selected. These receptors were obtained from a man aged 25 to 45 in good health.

The CDR3 DNA is TGTGCCAGCCATAAGTGGGCTACCTACGAGCAGTACTTC. This gives the protein CASHKWATYEQYF. The rearrangement joins TRBV2 to TRBJ2-7, with no clear D. V was clipped by 8 bases and J by 2 bases, with 13 bases between them. Germline lookup yields CDR1 SNHLY and CDR2 FYNNEI. This CDR3 comprises 13 residues.

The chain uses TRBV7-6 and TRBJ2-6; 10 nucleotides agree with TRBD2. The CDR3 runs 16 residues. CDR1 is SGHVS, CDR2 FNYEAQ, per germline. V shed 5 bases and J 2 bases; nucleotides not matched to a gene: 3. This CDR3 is CASSQLAGAGANVLTF. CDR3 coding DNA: TGTGCCAGCAGCCAGCTAGCGGGAGCTGGGGCCAACGTCCTGACTTTC.

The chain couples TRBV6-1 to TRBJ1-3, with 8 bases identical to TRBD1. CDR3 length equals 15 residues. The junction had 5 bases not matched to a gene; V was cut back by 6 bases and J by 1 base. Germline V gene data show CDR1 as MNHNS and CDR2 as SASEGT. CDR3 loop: CASSGRQGSGNTIYF. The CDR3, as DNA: TGTGCCAGCAGCGGTAGACAGGGGTCTGGAAACACCATATATTTT.

The CDR3 sequence: CSVEGPGTNQNIQYF. CDR3 in DNA: TGCAGCGTTGAAGGACCCGGGACTAACCAAAACATTCAGTACTTC. J is TRBJ2-4 and V is TRBV29-1, with 7 bases identical to TRBD2. Looked up from germline, CDR1 is SQVTM and CDR2 is ANQGSEA. V shed 1 base and J 5 bases; nucleotides not matched to a gene: 8. The CDR3 spans 15 residues.

The CDR3 DNA reads as TGTGCCAGCAGCAAAGCGCGTAGGAGGGCAGCCTCCTACAATGAGCAGTTCTTC. Translating gives CASSKARRRAASYNEQFF. J is TRBJ2-1 and V is TRBV21-1; whether TRBD2, the table's D call, matches the DNA was not checked. TRBV21-1 is a pseudogene. The CDR3 length is 18 residues.

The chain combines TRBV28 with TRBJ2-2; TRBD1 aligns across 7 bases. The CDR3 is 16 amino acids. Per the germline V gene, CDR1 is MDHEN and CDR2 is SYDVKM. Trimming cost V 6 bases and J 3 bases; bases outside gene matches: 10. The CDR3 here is CASSLRGTVYTGELFF. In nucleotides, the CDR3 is TGTGCCAGCAGCCTAAGGGGGACAGTCTACACCGGGGAGCTGTTTTTT.

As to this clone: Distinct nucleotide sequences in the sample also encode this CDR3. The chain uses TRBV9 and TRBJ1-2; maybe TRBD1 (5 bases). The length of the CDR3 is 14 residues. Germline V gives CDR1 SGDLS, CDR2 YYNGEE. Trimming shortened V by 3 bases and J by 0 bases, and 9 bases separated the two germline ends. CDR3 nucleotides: TGTGCCAGCAGCGCGCAGGGCGCTAACTATGGCTACACCTTC. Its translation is CASSAQGANYGYTF.

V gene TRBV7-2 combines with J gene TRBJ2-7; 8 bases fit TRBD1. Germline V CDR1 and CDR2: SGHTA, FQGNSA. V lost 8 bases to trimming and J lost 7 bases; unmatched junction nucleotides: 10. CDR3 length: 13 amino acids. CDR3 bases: TGTGCCAGCGGCTCGGACAGGGAGAGTGAGCAGTACTTC. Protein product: CASGSDRESEQYF.

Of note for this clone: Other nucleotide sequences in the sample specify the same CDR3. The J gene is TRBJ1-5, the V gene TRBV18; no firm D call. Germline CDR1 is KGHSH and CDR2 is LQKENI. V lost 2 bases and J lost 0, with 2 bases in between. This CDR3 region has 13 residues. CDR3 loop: CASSPASNQPQHF. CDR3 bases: TGTGCCAGCTCACCAGCTAGCAATCAGCCCCAGCATTTT.

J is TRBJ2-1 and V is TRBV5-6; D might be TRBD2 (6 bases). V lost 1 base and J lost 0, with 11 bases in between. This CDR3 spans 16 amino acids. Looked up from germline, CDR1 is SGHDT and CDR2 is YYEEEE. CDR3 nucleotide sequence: TGTGCCAGCAGCTTGAATCGCGGGATCTCCTACAATGAGCAGTTCTTC. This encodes CASSLNRGISYNEQFF.

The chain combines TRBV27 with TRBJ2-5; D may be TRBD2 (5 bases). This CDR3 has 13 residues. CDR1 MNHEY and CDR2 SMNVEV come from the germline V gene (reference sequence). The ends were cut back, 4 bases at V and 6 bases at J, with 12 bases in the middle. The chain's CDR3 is CASSSERAKTQYF. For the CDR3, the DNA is TGTGCCAGCAGTTCGGAGAGGGCTAAGACCCAGTACTTC.

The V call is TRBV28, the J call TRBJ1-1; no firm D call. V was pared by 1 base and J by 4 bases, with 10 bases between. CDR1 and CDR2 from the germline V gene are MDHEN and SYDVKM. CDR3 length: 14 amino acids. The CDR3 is CASSLLTPATEAFF. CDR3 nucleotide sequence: TGTGCCAGCAGTTTATTGACCCCCGCCACTGAAGCTTTCTTT. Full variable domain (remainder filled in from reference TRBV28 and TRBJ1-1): DVKVTQSSRYLVKRTGEKVFLECVQDMDHENMFWYRQDPGLGLRLIYFSYDVKMKEKGDIPEGYSVSREKKERFSLILESASTNQTSMYLCASSLLTPATEAFFGQGTRLTVV.

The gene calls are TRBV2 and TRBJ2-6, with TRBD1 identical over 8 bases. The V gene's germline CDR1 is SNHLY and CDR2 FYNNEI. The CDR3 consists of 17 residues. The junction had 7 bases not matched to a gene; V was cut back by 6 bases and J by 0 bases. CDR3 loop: CASRAGTGTSGANVLTF. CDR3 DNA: TGTGCCAGCAGGGCCGGGACAGGTACCTCTGGGGCCAACGTCCTGACTTTC.

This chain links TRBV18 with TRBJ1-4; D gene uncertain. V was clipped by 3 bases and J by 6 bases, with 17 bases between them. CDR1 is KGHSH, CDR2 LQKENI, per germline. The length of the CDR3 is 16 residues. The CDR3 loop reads CASSPFVGGSYEKLFF. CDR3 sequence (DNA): TGTGCCAGCTCACCGTTTGTAGGAGGGTCTTATGAAAAACTGTTTTTT. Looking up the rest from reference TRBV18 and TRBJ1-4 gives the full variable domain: NAGVMQNPRHLVRRRGQEARLRCSPMKGHSHVYWYRQLPEEGLKFMVYLQKENIIDESGMPKERFSAEFPKEGPSILRIQQVVRGDSAAYFCASSPFVGGSYEKLFFGSGTQLSVL.

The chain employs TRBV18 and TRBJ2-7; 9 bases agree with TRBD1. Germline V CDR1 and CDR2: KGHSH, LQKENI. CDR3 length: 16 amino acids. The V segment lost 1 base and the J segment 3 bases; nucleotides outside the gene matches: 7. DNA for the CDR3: TGTGCCAGCTCACCACAGTTGGGGACAGGGAGCTACGAGCAGTACTTC. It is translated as CASSPQLGTGSYEQYF. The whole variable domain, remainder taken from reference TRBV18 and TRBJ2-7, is NAGVMQNPRHLVRRRGQEARLRCSPMKGHSHVYWYRQLPEEGLKFMVYLQKENIIDESGMPKERFSAEFPKEGPSILRIQQVVRGDSAAYFCASSPQLGTGSYEQYFGPGTRLTVT.

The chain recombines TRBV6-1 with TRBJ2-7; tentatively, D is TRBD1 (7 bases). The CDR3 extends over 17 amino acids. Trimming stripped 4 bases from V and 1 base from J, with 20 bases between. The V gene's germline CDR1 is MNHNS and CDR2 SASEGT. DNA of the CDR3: TGTGCCAGCAGTGGTCTCCGGAGGGGGCTGTTATCCTACGAGCAGTACTTC. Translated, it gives CASSGLRRGLLSYEQYF.

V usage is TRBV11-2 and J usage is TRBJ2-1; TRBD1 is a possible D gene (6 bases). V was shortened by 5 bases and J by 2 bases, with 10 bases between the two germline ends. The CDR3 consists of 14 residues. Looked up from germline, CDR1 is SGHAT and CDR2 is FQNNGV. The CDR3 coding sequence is TGTGCCAGCAGCCAACAGGGACCCTACAATGAGCAGTTCTTC. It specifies CASSQQGPYNEQFF.